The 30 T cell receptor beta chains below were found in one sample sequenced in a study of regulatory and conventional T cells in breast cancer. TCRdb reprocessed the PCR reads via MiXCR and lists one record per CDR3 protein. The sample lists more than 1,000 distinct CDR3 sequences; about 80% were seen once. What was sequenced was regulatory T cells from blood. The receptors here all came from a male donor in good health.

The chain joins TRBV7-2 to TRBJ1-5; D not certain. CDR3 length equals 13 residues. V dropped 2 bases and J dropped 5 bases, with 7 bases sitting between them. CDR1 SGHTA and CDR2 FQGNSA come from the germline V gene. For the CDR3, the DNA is TGTGCCAGCAGCTTACGACGGGATCAGCCCCAGCATTTT. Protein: CASSLRRDQPQHF.

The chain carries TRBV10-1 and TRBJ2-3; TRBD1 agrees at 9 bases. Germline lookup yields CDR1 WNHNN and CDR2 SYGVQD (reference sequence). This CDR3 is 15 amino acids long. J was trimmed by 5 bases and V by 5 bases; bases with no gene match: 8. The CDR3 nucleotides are TGCGCCAGCAGTACCGGACAGGGGATTCAAGATACGCAGTATTTT. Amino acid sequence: CASSTGQGIQDTQYF.

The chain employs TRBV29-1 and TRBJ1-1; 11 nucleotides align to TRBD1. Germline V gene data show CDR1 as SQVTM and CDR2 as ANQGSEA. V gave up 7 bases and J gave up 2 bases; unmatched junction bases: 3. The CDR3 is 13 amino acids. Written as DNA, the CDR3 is TGCAGCGCTGGGACAGGGGGAAACACTGAAGCTTTCTTT. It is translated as CSAGTGGNTEAFF. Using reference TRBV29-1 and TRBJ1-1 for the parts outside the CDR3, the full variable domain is SAVISQKPSRDICQRGTSLTIQCQVDSQVTMMFWYRQQPGQSLTLIATANQGSEATYESGFVIDKFPISRPNLTFSTLTVSNMSPEDSSIYLCSAGTGGNTEAFFGQGTRLTVV.

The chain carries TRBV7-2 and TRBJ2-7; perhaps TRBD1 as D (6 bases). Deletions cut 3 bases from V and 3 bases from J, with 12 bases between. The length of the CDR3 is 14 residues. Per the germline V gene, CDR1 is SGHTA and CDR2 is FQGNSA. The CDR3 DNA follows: TGTGCCAGCAGCTTGGGGGACACGGACTACGAGCAGTACTTC. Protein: CASSLGDTDYEQYF.

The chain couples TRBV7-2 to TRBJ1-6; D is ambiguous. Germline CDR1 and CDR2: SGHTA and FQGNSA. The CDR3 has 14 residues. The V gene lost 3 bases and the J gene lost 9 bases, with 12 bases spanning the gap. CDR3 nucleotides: TGTGCCAGCAGCTTGTGGGCGGGGATTTCACCCCTCCACTTT. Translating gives CASSLWAGISPLHF.

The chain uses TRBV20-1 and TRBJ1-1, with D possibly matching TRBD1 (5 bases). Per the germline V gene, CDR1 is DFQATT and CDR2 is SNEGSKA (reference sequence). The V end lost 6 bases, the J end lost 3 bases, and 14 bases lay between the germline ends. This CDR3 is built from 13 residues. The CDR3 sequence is CSAPGVGDTEAFF. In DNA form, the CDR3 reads TGCAGTGCGCCGGGGGTCGGGGACACTGAAGCTTTCTTT.

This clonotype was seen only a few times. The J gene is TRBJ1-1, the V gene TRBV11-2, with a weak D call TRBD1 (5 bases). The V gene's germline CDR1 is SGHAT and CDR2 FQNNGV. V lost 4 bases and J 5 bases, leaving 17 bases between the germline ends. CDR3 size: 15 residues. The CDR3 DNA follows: TGTGCCAGCAGCTCCTCCCTAGTGGGGGGAACTGAAGCTTTCTTT. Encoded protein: CASSSSLVGGTEAFF.

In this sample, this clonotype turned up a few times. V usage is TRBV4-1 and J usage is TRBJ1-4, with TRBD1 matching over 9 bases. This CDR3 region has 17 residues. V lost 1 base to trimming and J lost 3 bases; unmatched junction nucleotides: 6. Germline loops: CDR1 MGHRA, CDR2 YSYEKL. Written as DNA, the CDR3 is TGCGCCAGCAGCCAAGCCGGGACAGGGCGTTCTAATGAAAAACTGTTTTTT. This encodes CASSQAGTGRSNEKLFF.

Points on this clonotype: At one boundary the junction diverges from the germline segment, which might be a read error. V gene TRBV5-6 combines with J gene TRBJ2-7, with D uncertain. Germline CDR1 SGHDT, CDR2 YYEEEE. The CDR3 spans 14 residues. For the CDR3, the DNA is TGCGCCAGCAGCCCGTATTCTGGGATCGGCGAGCAGTACTTC. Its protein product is CASSPYSGIGEQYF.

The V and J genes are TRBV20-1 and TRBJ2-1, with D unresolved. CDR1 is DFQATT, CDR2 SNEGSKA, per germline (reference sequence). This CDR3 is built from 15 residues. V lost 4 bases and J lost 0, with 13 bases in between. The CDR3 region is CSAMNHRYSYNEQFF. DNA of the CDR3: TGCAGTGCTATGAACCACCGATACTCCTACAATGAGCAGTTCTTC.

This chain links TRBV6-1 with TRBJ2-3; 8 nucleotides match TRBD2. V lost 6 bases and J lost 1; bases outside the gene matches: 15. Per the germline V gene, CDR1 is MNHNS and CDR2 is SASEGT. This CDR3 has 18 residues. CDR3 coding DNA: TGTGCCAGCAGCCCGGTGGCGGGGGGCTCCTCACGCACAGATACGCAGTATTTT. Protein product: CASSPVAGGSSRTDTQYF.

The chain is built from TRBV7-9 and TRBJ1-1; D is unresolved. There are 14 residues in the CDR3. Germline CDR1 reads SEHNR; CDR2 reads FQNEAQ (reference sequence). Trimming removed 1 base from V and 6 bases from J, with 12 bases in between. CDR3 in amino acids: CASSLGRVGSEAFF. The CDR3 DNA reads TGTGCCAGCAGCTTAGGAAGGGTGGGCTCTGAAGCTTTCTTT.

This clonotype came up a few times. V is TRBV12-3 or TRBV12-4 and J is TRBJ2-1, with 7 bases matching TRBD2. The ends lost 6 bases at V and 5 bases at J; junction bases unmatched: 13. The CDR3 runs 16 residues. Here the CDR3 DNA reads TGTGCCAGCAGCCCTCGGTCTAGCGGAGAGCACAATGAGCAGTTCTTC. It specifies CASSPRSSGEHNEQFF.

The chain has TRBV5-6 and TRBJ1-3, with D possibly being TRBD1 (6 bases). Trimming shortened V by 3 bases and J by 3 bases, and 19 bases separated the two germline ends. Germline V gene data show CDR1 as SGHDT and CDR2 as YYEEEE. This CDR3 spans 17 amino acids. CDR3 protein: CASSSYRESGSGNTIYF. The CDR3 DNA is TGTGCCAGCAGCTCGTACAGGGAAAGCGGGAGTGGAAACACCATATATTTT.

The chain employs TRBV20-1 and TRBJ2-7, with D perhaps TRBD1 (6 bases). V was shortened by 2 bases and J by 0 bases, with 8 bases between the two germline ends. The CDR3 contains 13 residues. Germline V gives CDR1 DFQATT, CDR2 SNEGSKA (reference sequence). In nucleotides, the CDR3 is TGCAGTGCTAGAAGACAGGACTCCTACGAGCAGTACTTC. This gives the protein CSARRQDSYEQYF.

CDR3 DNA sequence: TGTGCCACCAGCGTGTCGGGACAGGGGGCTTTCGAGCAGTACTTC. It codes for CATSVSGQGAFEQYF. The genes are TRBV24-1 and TRBJ2-7, with TRBD1 identical over 12 bases. From germline, CDR1 is KGHDR and CDR2 SFDVKD. The CDR3 is 15 residues long. V shed 7 bases, J shed 6 bases, and the junction held 9 bases outside the gene matches.

This CDR3 is CASSYSGAWDNEQFF. CDR3 bases: TGTGCCAGCAGTTACTCGGGAGCCTGGGACAATGAGCAGTTCTTC. The chain combines TRBV6-5 with TRBJ2-1; D might be TRBD2 (5 bases). CDR1 and CDR2 (germline): MNHEY, SVGAGI. Trimming pared 0 bases from V and 5 bases from J, leaving 11 bases between. CDR3 size: 15 residues.

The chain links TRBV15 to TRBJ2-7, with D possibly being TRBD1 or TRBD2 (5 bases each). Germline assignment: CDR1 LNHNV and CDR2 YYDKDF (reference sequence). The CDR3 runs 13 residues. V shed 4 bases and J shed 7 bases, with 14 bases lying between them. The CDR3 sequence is CATSIPGTGEQYF. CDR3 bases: TGTGCCACCAGCATACCCGGGACGGGGGAGCAGTACTTC.

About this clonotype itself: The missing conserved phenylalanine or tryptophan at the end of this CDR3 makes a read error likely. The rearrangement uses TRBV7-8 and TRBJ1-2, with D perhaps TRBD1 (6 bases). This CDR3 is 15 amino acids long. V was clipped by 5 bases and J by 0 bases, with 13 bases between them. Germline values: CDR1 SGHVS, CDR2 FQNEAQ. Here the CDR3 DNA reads TGTGCCAGCAGCCCTGGACAGACTGCTAACTATGGCTACACCCTC. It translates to CASSPGQTANYGYTL.

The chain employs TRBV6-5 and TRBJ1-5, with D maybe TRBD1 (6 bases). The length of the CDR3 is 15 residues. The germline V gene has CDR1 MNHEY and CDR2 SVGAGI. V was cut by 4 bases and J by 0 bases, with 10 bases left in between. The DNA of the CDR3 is TGTGCCAGCAGTTTACAGGGCCTTAGCAATCAGCCCCAGCATTTT. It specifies CASSLQGLSNQPQHF.

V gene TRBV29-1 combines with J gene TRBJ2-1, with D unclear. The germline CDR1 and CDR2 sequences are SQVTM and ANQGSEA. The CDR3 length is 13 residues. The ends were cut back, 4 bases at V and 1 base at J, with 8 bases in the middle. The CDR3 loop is CSVAIRSYNEQFF. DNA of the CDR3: TGCAGCGTTGCCATTCGATCCTACAATGAGCAGTTCTTC.

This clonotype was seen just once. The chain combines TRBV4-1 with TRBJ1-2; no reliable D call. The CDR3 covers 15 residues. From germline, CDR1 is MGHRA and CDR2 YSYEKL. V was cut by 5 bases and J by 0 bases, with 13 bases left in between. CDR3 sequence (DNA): TGCGCCAGCAGCGTTCGGACCTCTACTAACTATGGCTACACCTTC. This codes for CASSVRTSTNYGYTF.

For the CDR3, the DNA is TGCGCCAGCAGCTTAGCCCAGGGGGCCAGGGGATACAGTGAAGCTTTCTTT. Translating it yields CASSLAQGARGYSEAFF. This chain joins TRBV5-1 and TRBJ1-1; 8 nucleotides align to TRBD1. This CDR3 is built from 17 residues. The V gene end was trimmed by 2 bases and the J gene end by 7 bases; junction bases not matched to a gene: 16. The germline CDR1 and CDR2 sequences are SGHRS and YFSETQ. The full variable domain, its missing parts supplied by reference TRBV5-1 and TRBJ1-1, is KAGVTQTPRYLIKTRGQQVTLSCSPISGHRSVSWYQQTPGQGLQFLFEYFSETQRNKGNFPGRFSGRQFSNSRSEMNVSTLELGDSALYLCASSLAQGARGYSEAFFGQGTRLTVV.

The CDR3 sequence is CATSDYTDTQYF. DNA for the CDR3: TGTGCCACCAGTGACTACACAGATACGCAGTATTTT. The gene calls are TRBV24-1 and TRBJ2-3; D call uncertain. Trimming left V 4 bases short and J 2 bases short, with 3 bases between. Germline V lookup: CDR1 KGHDR, CDR2 SFDVKD. This CDR3 has 12 residues.

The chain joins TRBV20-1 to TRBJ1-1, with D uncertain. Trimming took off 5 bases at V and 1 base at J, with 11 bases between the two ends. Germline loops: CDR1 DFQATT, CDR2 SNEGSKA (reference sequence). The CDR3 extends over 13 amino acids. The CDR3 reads CSAPREANTEAFF. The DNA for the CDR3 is TGCAGTGCTCCTCGTGAGGCGAACACTGAAGCTTTCTTT.

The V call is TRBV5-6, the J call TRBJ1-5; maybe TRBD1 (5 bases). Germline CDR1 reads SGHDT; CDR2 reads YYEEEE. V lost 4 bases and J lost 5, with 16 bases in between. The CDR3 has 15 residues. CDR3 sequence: CASSLTTDTYQPQHF. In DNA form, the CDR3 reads TGTGCCAGCAGCCTGACGACGGACACCTATCAGCCCCAGCATTTT.

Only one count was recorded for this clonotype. CDR3 sequence: CASSLRDRYTNEQFF. The CDR3 region has the DNA TGTGCCAGCAGCTTAAGGGACAGGTACACCAATGAGCAGTTCTTC. The chain employs TRBV5-6 and TRBJ2-1; TRBD1 agrees at 8 bases. The CDR3 consists of 15 residues. CDR1 is SGHDT, CDR2 YYEEEE, per germline. V dropped 2 bases and J dropped 6; count of bases not matched to a gene: 7. The variable domain in full, with the rest retrieved from reference TRBV5-6 and TRBJ2-1, is DAGVTQSPTHLIKTRGQQVTLRCSPKSGHDTVSWYQQALGQGPQFIFQYYEEEERQRGNFPDRFSGHQFPNYSSELNVNALLLGDSALYLCASSLRDRYTNEQFFGPGTRLTVL.

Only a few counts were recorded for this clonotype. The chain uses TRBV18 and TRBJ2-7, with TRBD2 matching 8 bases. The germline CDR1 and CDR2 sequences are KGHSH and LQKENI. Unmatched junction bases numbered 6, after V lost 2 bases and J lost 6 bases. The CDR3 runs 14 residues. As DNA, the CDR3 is TGTGCCAGCTCACCAGGGACTAGAGCGGGCGAGCAGTACTTC. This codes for CASSPGTRAGEQYF. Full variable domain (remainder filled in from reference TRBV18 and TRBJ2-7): NAGVMQNPRHLVRRRGQEARLRCSPMKGHSHVYWYRQLPEEGLKFMVYLQKENIIDESGMPKERFSAEFPKEGPSILRIQQVVRGDSAAYFCASSPGTRAGEQYFGPGTRLTVT.

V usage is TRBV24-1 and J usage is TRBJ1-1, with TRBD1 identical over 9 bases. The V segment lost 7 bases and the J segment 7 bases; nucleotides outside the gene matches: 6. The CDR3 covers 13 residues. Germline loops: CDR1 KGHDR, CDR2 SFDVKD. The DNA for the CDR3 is TGTGCCACCAGGGACAGGGGTATGGGTGAAGCTTTCTTT. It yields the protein CATRDRGMGEAFF.

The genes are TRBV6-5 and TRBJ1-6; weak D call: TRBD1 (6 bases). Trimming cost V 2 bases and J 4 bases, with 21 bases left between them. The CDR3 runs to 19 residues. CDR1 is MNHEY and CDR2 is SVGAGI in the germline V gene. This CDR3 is CASSYHLGRGPMYNSPLHF. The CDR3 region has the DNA TGTGCCAGCAGTTACCATTTGGGCAGGGGCCCGATGTATAATTCACCCCTCCACTTT.